Each of the 18 T cell receptor beta chains below was sequenced from the same sample in a study of cytomegalovirus exposure and HLA in healthy donors. TCRdb keeps only in-frame clones here, not all; method: immunoSEQ multiplex PCR. The sample holds around 160,000 clones, more than 75% seen once. The sequencing sample was made of PBMCs. These receptors came from a young man in good health and CMV-seronegative.

CDR3 amino acids: CASSSPQGAYGYTF. CDR3 sequence (DNA): TGTGCCAGCAGTTCCCCCCAGGGGGCCTATGGCTACACCTTC. The V call is TRBV28, the J call TRBJ1-2, with 8 bases that match TRBD1. Germline loops: CDR1 MDHEN, CDR2 SYDVKM. The CDR3 sequence is 14 residues long. V lost 4 bases and J lost 4; bases outside the gene matches: 5.

This chain connects TRBV21-1 to TRBJ2-7; TRBD1 is the table's D call and was not checked against the DNA. TRBV21-1 is given as a pseudogene. CDR3 length: 14 residues. CDR3 region: CASSPTGGGHEQYV. Written as DNA, the CDR3 is TGTGCCAGCAGCCCCACTGGTGGGGGCCACGAGCAGTACGTC.

The rearrangement links TRBV5-1 to TRBJ1-1; 8 bases map to TRBD1. The CDR3 is 14 amino acids. Germline lookup yields CDR1 SGHRS and CDR2 YFSETQ. V lost 4 bases and J lost 1; bases outside the gene matches: 3. The chain's CDR3 is CASSGGTGNTEAFF. The CDR3 bases are TGCGCCAGCAGCGGGGGGACAGGGAACACTGAAGCTTTCTTT.

The rearrangement uses TRBV11-2 and TRBJ1-1; unclear D gene. Germline lookup yields CDR1 SGHAT and CDR2 FQNNGV. The CDR3 sequence is 14 residues long. V lost 5 bases and J 1 base, leaving 11 bases between the germline ends. CDR3 region: CASSPPGGNTEAFF. The DNA of the CDR3 is TGTGCCAGCAGCCCCCCCGGCGGGAACACTGAAGCTTTCTTT.

In nucleotides, the CDR3 is TGTGCCAGCTCACCGATGACAGGGCATACAACAGATACGCAGTATTTT. It specifies CASSPMTGHTTDTQYF. This chain uses TRBV18 with TRBJ2-3, with TRBD1 matching 7 bases. Germline CDR1 and CDR2: KGHSH and LQKENI. V was clipped by 3 bases and J by 3 bases; unmatched bases: 9. This CDR3 spans 16 amino acids.

V and J are TRBV7-2 and TRBJ2-5; TRBD2 might be the D (6 bases). V dropped 4 bases and J dropped 5 bases, with 14 bases sitting between them. The CDR3 sequence is 14 residues long. Germline CDR1 SGHTA, CDR2 FQGNSA. Here the CDR3 reads CASSSSVGGETQYF. In nucleotides, the CDR3 is TGTGCCAGCAGCTCCTCGGTTGGAGGGGAGACCCAGTACTTC.

This rearrangement joins TRBV27 to TRBJ2-2; 13 nucleotides match TRBD2. This CDR3 spans 16 amino acids. After removal of 5 bases from V and 6 bases from J, the junction contained 6 bases not matched to a gene. The germline CDR1 and CDR2 sequences are MNHEY and SMNVEV (reference sequence). The CDR3 region is CASSTSGRALAGELFF. CDR3 in DNA: TGTGCCAGCAGTACTAGCGGGAGGGCCTTGGCCGGGGAGCTGTTTTTT.

V and J are TRBV7-6 and TRBJ2-6; 8 bases match TRBD1. This CDR3 spans 19 amino acids. Germline CDR1 is SGHVS and CDR2 is FNYEAQ. The V and J ends lost 1 base and 3 bases, in that order; junction bases with no gene match: 11. In DNA form, the CDR3 reads TGTGCCAGCAGCTTAGGGTCGACAGGGGAGGCGGTTGGGGCCAACGTCCTGACTTTC. Residues: CASSLGSTGEAVGANVLTF. The complete variable domain, with remaining parts taken from reference TRBV7-6 and TRBJ2-6, reads GAGVSQSPRYKVTKRGQDVALRCDPISGHVSLYWYRQALGQGPEFLTYFNYEAQQDKSGLPNDRFSAERPEGSISTLTIQRTEQRDSAMYRCASSLGSTGEAVGANVLTFGAGSRLTVL.

The chain carries TRBV4-2 and TRBJ1-3; D ambiguous. CDR1 LGHNA and CDR2 YNFKEQ come from the germline V gene. CDR3 length: 18 amino acids. V lost 0 bases and J lost 0, with 15 bases in between. The CDR3 protein is CASSQEMAPASSGNTIYF. CDR3 coding DNA: TGTGCCAGCAGCCAAGAGATGGCCCCCGCCAGCTCTGGAAACACCATATATTTT.

CDR3 region: CASSLLGTSTDTQYF. CDR3 DNA: TGTGCCAGCAGTTTGTTAGGGACATCCACAGATACGCAGTATTTT. This chain links TRBV28 with TRBJ2-3, with D possibly TRBD1 on 6 matching bases. The germline V gene has CDR1 MDHEN and CDR2 SYDVKM. The length of the CDR3 is 15 residues. Trimming stripped 3 bases from V and 2 bases from J, with 12 bases between.

This clone was recorded only once. The chain is built from TRBV5-4 and TRBJ2-3, with D possibly matching TRBD2 (7 bases). The CDR3 runs to 16 residues. Per the germline V gene, CDR1 is SGHNT and CDR2 is YYREEE (reference sequence). Trimming pared 0 bases from V and 7 bases from J, leaving 18 bases between. Written as DNA, the CDR3 is TGTGCCAGCAGCTTGGCTGGGAGGGGGGCTGGTTATACGCAGTATTTT. Protein product: CASSLAGRGAGYTQYF.

This clone occurred a few times. The chain links TRBV11-2 to TRBJ1-3; 9 bases align to TRBD1. The germline V gene has CDR1 SGHAT and CDR2 FQNNGV. V dropped 4 bases and J dropped 2; count of bases not matched to a gene: 6. The CDR3 spans 16 residues. CDR3: CASSSLTGGTGNTIYF. The CDR3 nucleotides are TGTGCCAGCAGCTCCCTGACAGGGGGGACTGGAAACACCATATATTTT.

This clone occurred once. This chain uses TRBV11-3 with TRBJ2-2; TRBD2 might be the D (5 bases). CDR1 is SGHNT and CDR2 is YENEEA in the germline V gene. The CDR3 runs to 14 residues. V was pared by 5 bases and J by 3 bases, with 10 bases between. The CDR3 sequence: CASSPDGDTGELFF. As DNA, the CDR3 is TGTGCCAGCAGCCCGGACGGGGACACCGGGGAGCTGTTTTTT.

V and J are TRBV18 and TRBJ1-5; TRBD1 matches at 12 bases. J was trimmed by 2 bases and V by 3 bases; bases with no gene match: 2. The CDR3 runs 16 residues. Germline V lookup: CDR1 KGHSH, CDR2 LQKENI. The CDR3 is CASSPGTGGGNQPQHF. DNA for the CDR3: TGTGCCAGCTCACCGGGGACAGGGGGCGGCAATCAGCCCCAGCATTTT. Complete variable domain (other parts from reference TRBV18 and TRBJ1-5): NAGVMQNPRHLVRRRGQEARLRCSPMKGHSHVYWYRQLPEEGLKFMVYLQKENIIDESGMPKERFSAEFPKEGPSILRIQQVVRGDSAAYFCASSPGTGGGNQPQHFGDGTRLSIL.

V is TRBV28 and J is TRBJ2-2; TRBD2 might be the D (6 bases). This CDR3 is built from 13 residues. With 10 bases removed from V and 0 bases from J, the gap between germline ends came to 9 bases. Germline assignment: CDR1 MDHEN and CDR2 SYDVKM. The DNA of the CDR3 is TGTGCCATCGGGGACTCGAACACCGGGGAGCTGTTTTTT. Its protein is CAIGDSNTGELFF. Full variable domain (rest looked up from reference TRBV28 and TRBJ2-2): DVKVTQSSRYLVKRTGEKVFLECVQDMDHENMFWYRQDPGLGLRLIYFSYDVKMKEKGDIPEGYSVSREKKERFSLILESASTNQTSMYLCAIGDSNTGELFFGEGSRLTVL.

The V gene is TRBV19, the J gene TRBJ1-5; no definite D call. CDR3 length: 15 amino acids. In germline, CDR1 is LNHDA, CDR2 SQIVND (reference sequence). Trimming stripped 3 bases from V and 0 bases from J, with 9 bases between. CDR3 coding DNA: TGTGCCAGTAGTATCGGAGACTATAGCAATCAGCCCCAGCATTTT. Its translation: CASSIGDYSNQPQHF. Looking up the rest from reference TRBV19 and TRBJ1-5 gives the full variable domain: DGGITQSPKYLFRKEGQNVTLSCEQNLNHDAMYWYRQDPGQGLRLIYYSQIVNDFQKGDIAEGYSVSREKKESFPLTVTSAQKNPTAFYLCASSIGDYSNQPQHFGDGTRLSIL.

The chain employs TRBV5-6 and TRBJ1-6; 7 bases fit TRBD1. J lost 8 bases, V lost 4 bases, and 18 bases had no gene match. Per the germline V gene, CDR1 is SGHDT and CDR2 is YYEEEE. The CDR3 runs to 18 residues. CDR3 protein: CASSAAKRGTVVDSPLHF. CDR3 nucleotides: TGTGCCAGCAGCGCAGCTAAAAGGGGGACAGTAGTTGATTCACCCCTCCACTTT.

The chain combines TRBV5-1 with TRBJ2-7; D possibly corresponds to TRBD2 (5 bases). The CDR3 spans 13 residues. CDR1 and CDR2 from the germline V gene are SGHRS and YFSETQ. V lost 0 bases, J lost 6 bases, and 10 bases lay in between. The CDR3 is CASSLAGISEQYF. The CDR3 DNA reads as TGCGCCAGCAGCTTGGCCGGGATCTCCGAGCAGTACTTC.